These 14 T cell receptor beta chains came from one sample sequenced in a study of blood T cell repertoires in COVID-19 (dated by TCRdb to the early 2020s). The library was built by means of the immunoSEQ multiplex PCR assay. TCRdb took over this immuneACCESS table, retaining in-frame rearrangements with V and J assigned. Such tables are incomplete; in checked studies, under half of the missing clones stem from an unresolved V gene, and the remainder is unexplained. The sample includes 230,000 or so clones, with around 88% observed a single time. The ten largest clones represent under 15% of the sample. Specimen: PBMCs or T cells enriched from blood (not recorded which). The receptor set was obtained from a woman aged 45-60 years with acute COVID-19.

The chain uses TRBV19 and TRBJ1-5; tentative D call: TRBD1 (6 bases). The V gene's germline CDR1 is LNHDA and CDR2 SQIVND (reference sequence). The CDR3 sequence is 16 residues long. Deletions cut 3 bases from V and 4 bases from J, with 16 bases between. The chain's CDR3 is CASSMATGLTNQPQHF. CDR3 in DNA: TGTGCCAGTAGTATGGCGACAGGCCTGACTAATCAGCCCCAGCATTTT.

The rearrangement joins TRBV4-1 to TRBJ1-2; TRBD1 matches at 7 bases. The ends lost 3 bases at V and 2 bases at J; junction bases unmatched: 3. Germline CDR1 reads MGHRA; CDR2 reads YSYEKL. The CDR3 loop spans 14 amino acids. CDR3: CASSQLGQNYGYTF. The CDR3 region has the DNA TGCGCCAGCAGCCAGTTGGGACAGAACTATGGCTACACCTTC.

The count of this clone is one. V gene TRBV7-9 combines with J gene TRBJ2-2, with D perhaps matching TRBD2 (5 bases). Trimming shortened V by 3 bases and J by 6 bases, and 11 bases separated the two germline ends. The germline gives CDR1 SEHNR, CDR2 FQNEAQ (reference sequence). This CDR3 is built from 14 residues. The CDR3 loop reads CASSFLRAPGELFF. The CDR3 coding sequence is TGTGCCAGCAGCTTCCTGCGGGCCCCCGGGGAGCTGTTTTTT.

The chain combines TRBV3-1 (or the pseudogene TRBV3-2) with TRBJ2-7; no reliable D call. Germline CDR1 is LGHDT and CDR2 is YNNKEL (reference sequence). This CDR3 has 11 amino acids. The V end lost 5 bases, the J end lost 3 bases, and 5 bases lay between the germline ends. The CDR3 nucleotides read TGTGCCAGCAGCGAACACTACGAGCAGTACTTC. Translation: CASSEHYEQYF.

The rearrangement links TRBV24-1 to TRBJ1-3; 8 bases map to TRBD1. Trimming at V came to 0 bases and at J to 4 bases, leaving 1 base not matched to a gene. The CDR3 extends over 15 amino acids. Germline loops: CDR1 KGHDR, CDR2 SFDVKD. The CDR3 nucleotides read TGTGCCACCAGTGATTTGCGGGACAGGGGAAACACCATATATTTT. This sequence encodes CATSDLRDRGNTIYF.

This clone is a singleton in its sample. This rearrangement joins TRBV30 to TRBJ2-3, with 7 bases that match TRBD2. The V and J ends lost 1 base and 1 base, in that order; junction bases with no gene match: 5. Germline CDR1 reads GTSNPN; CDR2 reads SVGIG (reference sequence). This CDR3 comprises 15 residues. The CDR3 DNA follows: TGTGCCTGGAGTGGACTAGCTGACGGCACAGATACGCAGTATTTT. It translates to CAWSGLADGTDTQYF.

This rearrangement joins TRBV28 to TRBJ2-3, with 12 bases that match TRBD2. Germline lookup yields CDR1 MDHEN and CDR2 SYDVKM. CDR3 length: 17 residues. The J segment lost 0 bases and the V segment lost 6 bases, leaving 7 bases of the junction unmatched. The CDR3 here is CASSPGTSGSSTDTQYF. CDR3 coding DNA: TGTGCCAGCAGCCCCGGGACTAGCGGGTCTAGCACAGATACGCAGTATTTT.

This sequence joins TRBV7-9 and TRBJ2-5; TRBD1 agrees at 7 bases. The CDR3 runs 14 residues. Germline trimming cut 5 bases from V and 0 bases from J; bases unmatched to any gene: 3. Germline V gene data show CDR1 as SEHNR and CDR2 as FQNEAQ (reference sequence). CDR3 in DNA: TGTGCCAGCAGCCCAGACAGGGACCAAGAGACCCAGTACTTC. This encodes CASSPDRDQETQYF.

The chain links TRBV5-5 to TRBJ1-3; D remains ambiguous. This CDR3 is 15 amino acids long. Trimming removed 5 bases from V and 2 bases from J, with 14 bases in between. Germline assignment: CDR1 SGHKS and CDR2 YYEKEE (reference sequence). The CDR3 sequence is CASSLEGYTGNTIYF. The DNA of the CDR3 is TGTGCCAGCAGTCTCGAGGGTTATACTGGAAACACCATATATTTT.

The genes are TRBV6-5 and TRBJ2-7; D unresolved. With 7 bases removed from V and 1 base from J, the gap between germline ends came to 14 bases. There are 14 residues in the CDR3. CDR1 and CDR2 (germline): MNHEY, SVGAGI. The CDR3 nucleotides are TGTGCCAGCAAGGTTAGCCTAACATCCTACGAGCAGTACTTC. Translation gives CASKVSLTSYEQYF.

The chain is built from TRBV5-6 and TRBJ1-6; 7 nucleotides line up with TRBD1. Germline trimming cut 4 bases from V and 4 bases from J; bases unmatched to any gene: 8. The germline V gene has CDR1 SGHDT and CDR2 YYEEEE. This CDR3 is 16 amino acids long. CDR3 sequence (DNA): TGTGCCAGCAGCGACGAGGGGACAGTTTATAATTCACCCCTCCACTTT. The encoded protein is CASSDEGTVYNSPLHF.

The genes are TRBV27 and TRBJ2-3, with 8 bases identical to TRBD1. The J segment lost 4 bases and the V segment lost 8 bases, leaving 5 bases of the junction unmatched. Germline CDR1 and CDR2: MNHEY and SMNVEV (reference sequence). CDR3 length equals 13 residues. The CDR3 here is CASRLTGADTQYF. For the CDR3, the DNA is TGTGCCAGCCGACTGACAGGGGCAGATACGCAGTATTTT.

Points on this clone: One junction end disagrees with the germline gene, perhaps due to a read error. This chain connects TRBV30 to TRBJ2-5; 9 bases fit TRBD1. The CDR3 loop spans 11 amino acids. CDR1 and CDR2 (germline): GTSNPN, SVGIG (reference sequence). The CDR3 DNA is TGTGCCTGGAGTGTCCGGGACAGGGCCCACTTC. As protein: CAWSVRDRAHF.

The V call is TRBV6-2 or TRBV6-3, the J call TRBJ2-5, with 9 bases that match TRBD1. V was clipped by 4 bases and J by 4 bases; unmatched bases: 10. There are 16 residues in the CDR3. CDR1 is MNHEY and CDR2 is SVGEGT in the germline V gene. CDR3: CASSFIRQGGIETQYF. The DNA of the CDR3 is TGTGCCAGCAGTTTTATACGACAGGGGGGTATAGAGACCCAGTACTTC.